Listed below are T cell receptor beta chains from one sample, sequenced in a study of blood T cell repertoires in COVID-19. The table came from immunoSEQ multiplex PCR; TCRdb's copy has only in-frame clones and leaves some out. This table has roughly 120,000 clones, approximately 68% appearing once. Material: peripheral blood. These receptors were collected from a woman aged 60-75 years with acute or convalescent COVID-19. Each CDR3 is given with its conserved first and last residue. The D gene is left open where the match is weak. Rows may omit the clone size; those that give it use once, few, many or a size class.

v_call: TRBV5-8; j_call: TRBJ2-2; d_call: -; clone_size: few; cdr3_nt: TGTGCCAGCAGTAAACAGGGTGCGAACACCGGGGAGCTGTTTTTT; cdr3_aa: CASSKQGANTGELFF
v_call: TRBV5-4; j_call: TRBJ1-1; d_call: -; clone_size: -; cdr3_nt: TGTGCCAGCAGCTTGGAGAAAGGTTGGGCGAACACTGAAGCTTTCTTT; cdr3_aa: CASSLEKGWANTEAFF
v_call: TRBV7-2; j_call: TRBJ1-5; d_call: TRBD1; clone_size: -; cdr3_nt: TGTGCCAGCAGCTTCACCTGGGGGGACAGATATCAGCCCCAGCATTTT; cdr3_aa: CASSFTWGDRYQPQHF
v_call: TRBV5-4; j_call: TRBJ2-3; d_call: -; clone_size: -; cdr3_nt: TGTGCCAGCACCCTCGGGGGAGATACGCAGTATTTT; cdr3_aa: CASTLGGDTQYF
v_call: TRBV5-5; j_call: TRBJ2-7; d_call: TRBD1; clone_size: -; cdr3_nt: TGTGCCAGCAGCTCCCGGGACAGGAATCCCGAGCAGTACTTC; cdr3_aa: CASSSRDRNPEQYF
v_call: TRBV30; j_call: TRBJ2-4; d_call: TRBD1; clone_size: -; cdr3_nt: TGTGCCTGGAGTGTACCCGGGACAGGCCTAGCCAAAAACATTCAGTACTTC; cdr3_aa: CAWSVPGTGLAKNIQYF
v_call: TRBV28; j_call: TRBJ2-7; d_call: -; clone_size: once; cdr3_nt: TGTGCCAGCCCAGGGCCAGGGGCAGGCGAGCAGTACTTC; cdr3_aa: CASPGPGAGEQYF
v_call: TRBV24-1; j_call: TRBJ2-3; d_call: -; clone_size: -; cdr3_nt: TGTGCCACCAGTGAGGCAGCAGATACGCAGTATTTT; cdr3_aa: CATSEAADTQYF
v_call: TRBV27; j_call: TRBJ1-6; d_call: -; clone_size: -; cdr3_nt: TGTGCCAGCAGGCCACAGGTGACTAATTCACCCCTCCACTTT; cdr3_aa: CASRPQVTNSPLHF
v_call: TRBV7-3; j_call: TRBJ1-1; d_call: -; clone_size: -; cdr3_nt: TGTGCCAGCAGCCAAGGCACAGGGAACACTGAAGCTTTCTTT; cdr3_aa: CASSQGTGNTEAFF
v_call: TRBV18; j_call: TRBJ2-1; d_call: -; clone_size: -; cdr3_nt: TGTGCCAGCTCACCTGCGGGGGAGCAGTTCTTC; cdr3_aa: CASSPAGEQFF
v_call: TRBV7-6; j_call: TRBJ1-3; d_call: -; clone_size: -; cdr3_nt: TGTGCCAGCAGCTTAGCGTGGGCTACCTCTGGAAACACCATATATTTT; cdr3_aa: CASSLAWATSGNTIYF
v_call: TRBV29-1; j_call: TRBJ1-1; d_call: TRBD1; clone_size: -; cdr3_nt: TGCAGCGTCTCAACGACAGGGGGCAACACTGAAGCTTTCTTT; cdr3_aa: CSVSTTGGNTEAFF
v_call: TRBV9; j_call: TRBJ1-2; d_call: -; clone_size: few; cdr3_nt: TGTGCCAGCAGCCCCCAGACGGGGGGGGGCTATGGCTACACCTTC; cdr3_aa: CASSPQTGGGYGYTF
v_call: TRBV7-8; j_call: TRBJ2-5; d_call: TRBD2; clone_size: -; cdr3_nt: TGTGCCAGCAGCTCAGGACTAGCGGGGGGTCAAGAGACCCAGTACTTC; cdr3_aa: CASSSGLAGGQETQYF
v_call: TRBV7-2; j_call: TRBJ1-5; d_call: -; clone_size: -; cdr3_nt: TGTGCCAGCGGCCAAGGGGTCCATCAGCCCCAGCATTTT; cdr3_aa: CASGQGVHQPQHF
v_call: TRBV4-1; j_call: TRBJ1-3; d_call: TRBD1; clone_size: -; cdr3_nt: TGCGCCAGCAGCCAAAGGACAGGGGGAAACACCATATATTTT; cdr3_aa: CASSQRTGGNTIYF
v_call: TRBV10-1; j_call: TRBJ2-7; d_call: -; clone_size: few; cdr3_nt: TGCGCCAGCAGTGAGGCGGCCAGGGGTACCTACGAGCAGTACTTC; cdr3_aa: CASSEAARGTYEQYF
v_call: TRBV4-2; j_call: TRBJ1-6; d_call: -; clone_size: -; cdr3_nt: TGTGCCAGCAGCCAAGTAGGGGGACCGGATAATTCACCCCTCCACTTT; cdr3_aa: CASSQVGGPDNSPLHF
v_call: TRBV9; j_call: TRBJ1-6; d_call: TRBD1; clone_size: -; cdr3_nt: TGTGCCAGCAGCCCAGGGGGGACGGAAAATTCACCCCTCCACTTT; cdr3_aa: CASSPGGTENSPLHF
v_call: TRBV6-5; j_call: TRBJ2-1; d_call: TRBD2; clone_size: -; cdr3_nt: TGTGCCAGCAGTTACGGACTAGCGGGGGGGCACAATGAGCAGTTCTTC; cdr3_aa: CASSYGLAGGHNEQFF
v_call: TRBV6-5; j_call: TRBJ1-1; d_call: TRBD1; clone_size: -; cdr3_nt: TGTGCCACAGCGGGGTGGACAGGGATGAACACTGAAGCTTTCTTT; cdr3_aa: CATAGWTGMNTEAFF
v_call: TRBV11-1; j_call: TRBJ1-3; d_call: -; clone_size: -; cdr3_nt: TGTGCCAGCAGCCTGGAGGCACGAACCTCTGGAAACACCATATATTTT; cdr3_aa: CASSLEARTSGNTIYF
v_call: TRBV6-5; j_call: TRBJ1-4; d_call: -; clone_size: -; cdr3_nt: TGTGCCAGCAGTTACGACAGGCGTAGTGAAAAACTGTTTTTT; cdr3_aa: CASSYDRRSEKLFF
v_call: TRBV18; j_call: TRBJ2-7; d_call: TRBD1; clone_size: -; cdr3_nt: TGTGCCAGCTCCACGGGACAGATTCGGTACGAGCAGTACTTC; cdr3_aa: CASSTGQIRYEQYF